This T cell receptor (beta chain) was identified during a study of T-cell memory formation after mild COVID-19. Study-level information: In these data, TCR clusters were largely donor specific. Study-wide findings and caveats: Some SARS-CoV-2-responding clones were already detected in memory before infection. Day 15 to 85 contractors were CD4/CD8 balanced; later expanders leaned CD4+.

About this clonotype itself: Its antigen is unidentified.

The CDR3 has 16 residues. Deletions cut 1 base from V and 7 bases from J, with 19 bases between. Germline loops: CDR1 SGHTA, CDR2 FQGTGA. TCRdb itself ran the 5' RACE reads through MiXCR, one entry per CDR3 protein. The sample consists of roughly 300,000 distinct CDR3 sequences, roughly 13% of them appearing once. The TCR was taken from a man between 18 and 29 years old who had mild COVID-19 (a few samples of this study predate the infection). Cell type and time point are not known. Source material: PBMCs or a T cell subset sorted from them (not recorded which). The gene calls are TRBV7-3 and TRBJ1-1; D might be TRBD1 (5 bases). CDR3 bases: TGTGCCAGCAGCTTAATCCCCGCAGGGAGGGATAATGAAGCTTTCTTT. Its translation is CASSLIPAGRDNEAFF.